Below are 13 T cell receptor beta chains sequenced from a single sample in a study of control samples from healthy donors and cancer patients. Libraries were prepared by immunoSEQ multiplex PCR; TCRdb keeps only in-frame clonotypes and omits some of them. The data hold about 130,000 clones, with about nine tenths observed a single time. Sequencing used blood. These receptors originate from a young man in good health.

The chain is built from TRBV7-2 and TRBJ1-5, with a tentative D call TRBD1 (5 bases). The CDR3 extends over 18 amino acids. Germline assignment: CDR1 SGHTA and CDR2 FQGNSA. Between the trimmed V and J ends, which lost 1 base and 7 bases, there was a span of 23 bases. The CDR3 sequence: CASSLDRGAGGFWQPQHF. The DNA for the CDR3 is TGTGCCAGCAGCTTAGATCGGGGTGCCGGGGGGTTTTGGCAGCCCCAGCATTTT.

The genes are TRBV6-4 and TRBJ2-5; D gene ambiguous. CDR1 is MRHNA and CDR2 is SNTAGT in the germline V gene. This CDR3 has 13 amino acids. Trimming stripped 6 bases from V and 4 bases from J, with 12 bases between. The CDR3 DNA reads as TGTGCCAGCAGCCTTAGGTGGGGAGAGACCCAGTACTTC. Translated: CASSLRWGETQYF.

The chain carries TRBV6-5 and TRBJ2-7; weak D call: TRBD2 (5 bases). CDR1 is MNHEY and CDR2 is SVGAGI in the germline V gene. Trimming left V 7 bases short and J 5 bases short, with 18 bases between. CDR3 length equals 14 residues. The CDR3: CASNEGTSWNEQYF. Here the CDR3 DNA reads TGTGCCAGCAACGAGGGTACTAGTTGGAACGAGCAGTACTTC.

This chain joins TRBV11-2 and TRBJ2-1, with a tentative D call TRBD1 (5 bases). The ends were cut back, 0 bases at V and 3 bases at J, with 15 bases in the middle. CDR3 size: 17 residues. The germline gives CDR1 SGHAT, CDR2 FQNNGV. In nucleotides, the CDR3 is TGTGCCAGCAGCTTAGATTTAGCACAGGCTGTCTACAATGAGCAGTTCTTC. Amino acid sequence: CASSLDLAQAVYNEQFF.

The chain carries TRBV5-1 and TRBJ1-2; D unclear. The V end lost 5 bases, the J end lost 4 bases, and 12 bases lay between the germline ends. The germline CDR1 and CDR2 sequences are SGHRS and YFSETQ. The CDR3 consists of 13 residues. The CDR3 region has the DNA TGCGCCAGCAGAAAGGACGGATCCTATGGCTACACCTTC. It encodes CASRKDGSYGYTF.

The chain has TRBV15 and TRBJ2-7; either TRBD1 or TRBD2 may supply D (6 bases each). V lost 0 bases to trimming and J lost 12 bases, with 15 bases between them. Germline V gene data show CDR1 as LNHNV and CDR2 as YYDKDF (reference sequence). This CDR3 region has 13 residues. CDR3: CATSRDRGPAPYF. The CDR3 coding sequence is TGTGCCACCAGCAGAGATCGGGGGCCTGCTCCGTACTTC.

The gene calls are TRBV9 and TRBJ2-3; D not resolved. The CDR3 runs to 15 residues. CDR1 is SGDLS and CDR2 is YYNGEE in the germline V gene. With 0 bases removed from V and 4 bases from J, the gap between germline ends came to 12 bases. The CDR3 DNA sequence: TGTGCCAGCAGCGTAGGGCTATATAGATCAGATACGCAGTATTTT. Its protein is CASSVGLYRSDTQYF. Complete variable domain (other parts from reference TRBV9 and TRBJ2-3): DSGVTQTPKHLITATGQRVTLRCSPRSGDLSVYWYQQSLDQGLQFLIQYYNGEERAKGNILERFSAQQFPDLHSELNLSSLELGDSALYFCASSVGLYRSDTQYFGPGTRLTVL.

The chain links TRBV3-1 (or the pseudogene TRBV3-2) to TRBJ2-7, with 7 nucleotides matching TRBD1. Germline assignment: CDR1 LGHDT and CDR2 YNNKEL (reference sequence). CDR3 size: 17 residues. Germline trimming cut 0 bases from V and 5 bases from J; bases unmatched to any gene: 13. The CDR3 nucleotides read TGTGCCAGCAGCCAAGATTTGTTGACGGCAGGGGGTAACGAGCAGTACTTC. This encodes CASSQDLLTAGGNEQYF.

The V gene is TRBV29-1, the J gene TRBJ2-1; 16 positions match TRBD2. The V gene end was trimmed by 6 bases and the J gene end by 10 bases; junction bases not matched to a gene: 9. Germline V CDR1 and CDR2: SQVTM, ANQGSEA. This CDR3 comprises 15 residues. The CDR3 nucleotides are TGCAGCGTGTCAGGGACTAGCGGGGGGGCCTGGGAGCAGTTCTTC. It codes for CSVSGTSGGAWEQFF.

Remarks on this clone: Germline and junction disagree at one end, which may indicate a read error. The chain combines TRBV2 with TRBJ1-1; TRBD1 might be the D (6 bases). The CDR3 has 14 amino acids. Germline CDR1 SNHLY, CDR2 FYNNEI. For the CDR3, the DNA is TGTGCCAGCACTGAAGACAGGCGGGGCACTGAAGCTTTCTTT. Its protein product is CASTEDRRGTEAFF.

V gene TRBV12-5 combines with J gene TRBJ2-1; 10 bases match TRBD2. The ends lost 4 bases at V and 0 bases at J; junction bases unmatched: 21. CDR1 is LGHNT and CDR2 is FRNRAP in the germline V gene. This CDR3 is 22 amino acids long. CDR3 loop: CASGWLLRGLAGANSSYNEQFF. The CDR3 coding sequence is TGTGCTAGTGGTTGGCTTCTCCGGGGCCTAGCGGGGGCCAACAGCTCCTACAATGAGCAGTTCTTC.

The CDR3 loop reads CASSHEEEYRDTPLHF. In DNA form, the CDR3 reads TGCGCCAGCAGTCACGAGGAGGAATACAGGGATACACCCCTCCACTTT. V gene TRBV23-1 combines with J gene TRBJ1-6, with D possibly TRBD1 on 6 matching bases. TRBV23-1 has ORF status, its function being uncertain. This CDR3 has 16 residues. The V end was cut by 3 bases, the J end by 11 bases, with 20 bases between.

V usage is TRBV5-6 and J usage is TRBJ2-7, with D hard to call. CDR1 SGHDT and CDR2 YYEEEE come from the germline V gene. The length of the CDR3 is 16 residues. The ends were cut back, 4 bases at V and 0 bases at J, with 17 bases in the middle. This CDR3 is CASSTRTAWSSYEQYF. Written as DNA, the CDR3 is TGTGCCAGCAGCACCCGGACGGCCTGGAGCTCCTACGAGCAGTACTTC.